This entry concerns a single T cell receptor (beta chain). What it recognizes is unknown. The sample belongs to a study of T cell responses to AZD1222 COVID-19 vaccine. After removal of 3 bases from V and 5 bases from J, the junction contained 10 bases not matched to a gene. The CDR3 has 16 residues. The V gene's germline CDR1 is KGHSH and CDR2 LQKENI. Study findings and constraints: Donors were largely white British and mainly female; clonal diversity was possibly underestimated.

Clones were read by immunoSEQ multiplex PCR, and TCRdb kept only the in-frame ones, dropping some. This table holds around 89,000 clones, about 91% found once. This specimen consisted of peripheral blood, obtained 28 days after the second AZD1222 dose. The sequence was collected from an adult who received the AZD1222 COVID-19 vaccine. The J gene is TRBJ2-1, the V gene TRBV18, with 7 bases aligning to TRBD2. CDR3 DNA sequence: TGTGCCAGCTCACCGGCCCGACTAGCTGGAAACAATGAGCAGTTCTTC. Its translation: CASSPARLAGNNEQFF.